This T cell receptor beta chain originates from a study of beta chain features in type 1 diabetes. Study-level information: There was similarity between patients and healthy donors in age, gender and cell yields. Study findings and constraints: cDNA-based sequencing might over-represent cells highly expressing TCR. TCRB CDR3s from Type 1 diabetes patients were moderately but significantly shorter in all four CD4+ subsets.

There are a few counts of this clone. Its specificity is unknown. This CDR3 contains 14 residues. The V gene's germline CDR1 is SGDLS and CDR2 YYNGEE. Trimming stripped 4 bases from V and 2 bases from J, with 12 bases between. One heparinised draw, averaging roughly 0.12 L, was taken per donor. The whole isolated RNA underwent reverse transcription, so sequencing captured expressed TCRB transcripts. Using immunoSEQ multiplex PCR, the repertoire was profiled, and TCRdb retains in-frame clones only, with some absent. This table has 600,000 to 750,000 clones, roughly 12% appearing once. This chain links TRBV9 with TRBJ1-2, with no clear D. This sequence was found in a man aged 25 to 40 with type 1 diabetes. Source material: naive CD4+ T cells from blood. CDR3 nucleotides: TGTGCCAGCAGCCGCCAGGACGGGAACTATGGCTACACCTTC. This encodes CASSRQDGNYGYTF.